The clone carrying this TCR beta chain has a handful of counts. These data belong to a study of identical twins. TCRdb re-called the 5' RACE reads with MiXCR, one entry per CDR3 protein. Seen here are a few hundred thousand distinct CDR3 sequences, roughly 24% observed once, and the top ten hold roughly 3%. CDR1 is SGHTA, CDR2 FQGNSA, per germline. The J segment lost 5 bases and the V segment lost 4 bases, leaving 10 bases of the junction unmatched. The CDR3 sequence is 15 residues long. Healthy Caucasians supplied all donations. These data were likewise used in another study, on T cells expressing NK-cell markers.

The TCR comes from a woman aged 18-35 years in good health. Source material: CD4+ T cells sorted from blood. The chain employs TRBV7-2 and TRBJ1-2; TRBD1 matches at 7 bases. The CDR3 coding sequence is TGTGCCAGCAGCTATACAGGGGTCCAAGGTTATGGCTACACCTTC. This gives the protein CASSYTGVQGYGYTF. Full variable domain (missing parts from reference TRBV7-2 and TRBJ1-2): GAGVSQSPSNKVTEKGKDVELRCDPISGHTALYWYRQSLGQGLEFLIYFQGNSAPDKSGLPSDRFSAERTGGSVSTLTIQRTQQEDSAVYLCASSYTGVQGYGYTFGSGTRLTVV.